This T cell receptor beta chain came from a study of blood T cell repertoires in COVID-19. At the level of the study: The United States, Italy and Spain provided the acute and convalescent COVID-19 samples.

Those who participated ranged in age from about 18 to 89 years and resided in about two dozen US areas. Cohorts were based on clinical histories the participants reported. Original data processing: Quantification of nucleated cells was approximated via reference gene primer amplification. Generated by immunoSEQ multiplex PCR, the TCRdb table keeps only in-frame clones and is missing some. V and J calls and clone size follow that table, whereas D and trimming were derived from the DNA. The table shows about 200,000 clones, with about 84% occurring only once. J was trimmed by 5 bases and V by 0 bases; bases with no gene match: 3. There are 15 residues in the CDR3. CDR1 and CDR2 (germline): KGHDR, SFDVKD.

The TCR sequence derives from a woman in her forties with acute COVID-19. The chain employs TRBV24-1 and TRBJ2-1; TRBD2 matches 7 bases. Sequencing used PBMCs or T cells enriched from blood (not recorded which). CDR3 nucleotide sequence: TGTGCCACCAGTGATTTGGACGGGACTAACAATGAGCAGTTCTTC. Residues: CATSDLDGTNNEQFF.